The rows below give T cell receptor beta chains drawn from one sample of a study of identical twins. TCRdb passed the 5' RACE reads through MiXCR, listing each CDR3 protein once. The table includes 450,000 or so distinct CDR3 sequences, 11% to 15% detected once. These data were also filed under a second study, of yellow fever vaccine responses in identical twins.

The source material was CD4+ T cells sorted from blood. The source is a woman between 18 and 30 years old in good health. The CDR3 runs from the conserved cysteine through the conserved F or W. Each record gives: V gene, D gene, clone size, J gene, CDR3 protein, CDR3 DNA. D genes are given only for firm matches. Size is stated for part of the rows, as once, few or many counts, or as a class when the clone is expanded.

TRBV20-1	TRBD1	-	TRBJ2-5	CSAQKPGQATETQYF	TGCAGTGCCCAAAAGCCGGGACAGGCGACAGAGACCCAGTACTTC
TRBV4-2	TRBD2	-	TRBJ2-1	CASSQEVGGKGNEQFF	TGTGCCAGCAGCCAAGAAGTCGGGGGGAAGGGGAATGAGCAGTTCTTC
TRBV19	TRBD1	-	TRBJ2-7	CASSAHGQGNSYEQYF	TGTGCCAGTAGTGCCCACGGACAGGGAAACTCCTACGAGCAGTACTTC
TRBV20-1	-	few	TRBJ2-3	CSARRPSVTDTQYF	TGCAGTGCTAGACGGCCTAGCGTCACAGATACGCAGTATTTT
TRBV6-6	-	few	TRBJ2-7	CASADSQGEQYF	TGTGCCAGCGCGGACAGCCAAGGGGAGCAGTACTTC
TRBV11-1	-	-	TRBJ2-2	CASSLGHLNTGELFF	TGTGCCAGCAGCTTGGGACACCTCAACACCGGGGAGCTGTTTTTT
TRBV5-1	-	few	TRBJ2-7	CASSLVAGGSWYEQYF	TGCGCCAGCAGCTTGGTGGCAGGGGGGTCGTGGTACGAGCAGTACTTC
TRBV10-3	-	-	TRBJ2-3	CAIRKVDTQYF	TGTGCCATCAGAAAAGTGGATACGCAGTATTTT
TRBV12-3/TRBV12-4	TRBD2	-	TRBJ2-7	CASTGTSAENLYEQYF	TGTGCCAGCACCGGGACTAGCGCTGAAAATCTCTACGAGCAGTACTTC
TRBV20-1	-	-	TRBJ2-5	CSAPTGKETQYF	TGCAGTGCTCCAACAGGGAAAGAGACCCAGTACTTC
TRBV15	-	many	TRBJ2-3	CATSRDSFTDTQYF	TGTGCCACCAGCAGAGATAGTTTCACAGATACGCAGTATTTT
TRBV6-2/TRBV6-3	-	-	TRBJ2-7	CASSYPHASNHEQYF	TGTGCCAGCAGTTACCCGCATGCGTCTAACCACGAGCAGTACTTC
TRBV12-3/TRBV12-4	TRBD2	few	TRBJ2-5	CASSPGLAANILQETQYF	TGTGCCAGCAGTCCTGGACTAGCGGCAAATATACTCCAAGAGACCCAGTACTTC
TRBV20-1	TRBD1	few	TRBJ2-7	CSATGTGAPYEQYF	TGCAGTGCTACCGGGACAGGGGCCCCCTACGAGCAGTACTTC
TRBV12-3/TRBV12-4	TRBD2	many	TRBJ2-1	CASSLAGTTYNEQFF	TGTGCCAGCAGCCTAGCCGGGACTACCTACAATGAGCAGTTCTTC
TRBV11-2	TRBD2	-	TRBJ2-7	CASSPSSGNVVDEQYF	TGTGCCAGCAGCCCCAGTAGCGGGAACGTAGTCGACGAGCAGTACTTC
TRBV7-2	-	-	TRBJ2-6	CASSLLLDPNVLTF	TGTGCCAGCAGCTTATTACTAGATCCCAACGTCCTGACTTTC
TRBV5-1	-	few	TRBJ2-1	CASRSSQVQFF	TGCGCCAGCAGATCTTCACAGGTGCAGTTCTTC
TRBV28	TRBD2	few	TRBJ2-7	CASTSSGGTYEQYF	TGTGCCAGCACCAGTTCGGGGGGTACCTACGAGCAGTACTTC
TRBV18	-	many	TRBJ2-7	CASSPTGSEQYF	TGTGCCAGCTCACCAACGGGGAGCGAGCAGTACTTC
TRBV14	-	-	TRBJ2-7	CASSQATGRKHEQYF	TGTGCCAGCAGCCAAGCAACAGGGAGGAAGCACGAGCAGTACTTC
TRBV12-3/TRBV12-4	-	many	TRBJ2-3	CASSRSRHLRFTDTQYF	TGTGCCAGCAGTAGATCAAGGCACTTACGTTTCACAGATACGCAGTATTTT
TRBV7-2	-	few	TRBJ2-5	CASSPPTQETQYF	TGTGCCAGCAGCCCTCCGACCCAAGAGACCCAGTACTTC
TRBV28	-	-	TRBJ2-5	CASRSDRETQYF	TGTGCCAGCAGGTCGGACAGAGAGACCCAGTACTTC
TRBV28	-	few	TRBJ2-1	CASSVTGLPEQFF	TGTGCCAGCAGTGTGACGGGACTCCCTGAGCAGTTCTTC
TRBV20-1	TRBD1	-	TRBJ2-6	CSARDRRVGGTWAGANVLTF	TGCAGTGCTAGAGATCGGCGGGTAGGGGGCACTTGGGCTGGGGCCAACGTCCTGACTTTC
TRBV5-1	-	many	TRBJ2-3	CASSLEARGRSTDTQYF	TGCGCCAGCAGCTTGGAGGCCCGGGGTAGGAGCACAGATACGCAGTATTTT
TRBV18	-	few	TRBJ2-6	CASSPPFEFFPSGANVLTF	TGTGCCAGCTCACCACCGTTTGAGTTCTTCCCCTCTGGGGCCAACGTCCTGACTTTC
TRBV5-1	-	-	TRBJ2-5	CASSLDARGGETQYF	TGCGCCAGCAGCTTGGATGCGAGGGGGGGAGAGACCCAGTACTTC
TRBV15	TRBD1	-	TRBJ2-7	CATSRHDRGRLEQYF	TGTGCCACCAGCAGACACGACAGGGGGCGCCTCGAGCAGTACTTC
TRBV6-5	-	few	TRBJ2-1	CASSGQYNEQFF	TGTGCCAGCAGTGGCCAGTACAATGAGCAGTTCTTC
TRBV29-1	TRBD1	-	TRBJ1-2	CSVEGKGASTF	TGCAGCGTTGAAGGCAAGGGGGCCAGCACCTTC
TRBV3-1	-	-	TRBJ2-5	CASRKAAVSETQYF	TGTGCCAGCAGAAAAGCAGCAGTATCGGAGACCCAGTACTTC
TRBV21-1	-	few	TRBJ2-1	CASSKGENVDESNNEQFF	TGTGCCAGCAGCAAGGGTGAAAATGTGGACGAAAGCAACAATGAGCAGTTCTTC
TRBV12-3/TRBV12-4	TRBD1	few	TRBJ2-7	CASGDRGLYEQYF	TGTGCCAGCGGGGACAGGGGGCTATACGAGCAGTACTTC